Following are 16 T cell receptor beta chains from one sample sequenced in a study of blood T cells in healthy people across ages. The use of a sample-barcoded 5' primer and a J-beta primer mix characterized a second PCR of roughly 6 to 11 cycles. TCRdb itself ran the 5' RACE reads through MiXCR, one entry per CDR3 protein. The sample has about 830,000 distinct CDR3 sequences, less than 80% seen once. Sequencing input: blood. These receptors were collected from a man aged 25 to 40 in good health.

This clonotype was found a few times. The chain combines TRBV27 with TRBJ2-5; D remains unclear. The ends were cut back, 5 bases at V and 7 bases at J, with 11 bases in the middle. CDR1 and CDR2 (germline): MNHEY, SMNVEV (reference sequence). The CDR3 is 12 amino acids. The CDR3 DNA follows: TGTGCCAGCAGTCCACATTTGGGGACCCAGTACTTC. It encodes CASSPHLGTQYF.

The chain uses TRBV5-4 and TRBJ2-3; the match to TRBD2 covers 10 bases. With 0 bases clipped from V and 5 bases from J, the junction kept 6 bases outside the gene matches. Per the germline V gene, CDR1 is SGHNT and CDR2 is YYREEE (reference sequence). CDR3 length equals 16 residues. The CDR3 coding sequence is TGTGCCAGCAGCTTGGCCGGACTAGCGGAAGTAGATACGCAGTATTTT. It encodes CASSLAGLAEVDTQYF.

The chain carries TRBV6-1 and TRBJ2-4; tentatively, D is TRBD1 (5 bases). V lost 7 bases, J lost 1 base, and 20 bases lay in between. This CDR3 spans 17 amino acids. Per the germline V gene, CDR1 is MNHNS and CDR2 is SASEGT. CDR3 sequence (DNA): TGTGCCAGCACTGCCCCGGGCCAGGGCGGCGCCAAAAACATTCAGTACTTC. Translation gives CASTAPGQGGAKNIQYF.

V and J are TRBV18 and TRBJ2-7; 8 nucleotides line up with TRBD1. The junction had 2 bases not matched to a gene; V was cut back by 5 bases and J by 5 bases. The germline CDR1 and CDR2 sequences are KGHSH and LQKENI. This CDR3 is built from 12 residues. CDR3 sequence reads: CASSGDRNEQYF. The CDR3 DNA reads as TGTGCCAGCTCAGGGGACAGGAACGAGCAGTACTTC.

This chain links TRBV7-2 with TRBJ2-3, with 11 bases aligning to TRBD2. The CDR3 totals 16 residues. Trimming removed 5 bases from V and 4 bases from J; junction bases left unmatched: 8. The germline V gene encodes CDR1 SGHTA and CDR2 FQGNSA. CDR3 protein: CASSPVSGGGSDTQYF. CDR3 in DNA: TGTGCCAGCAGCCCAGTTAGCGGGGGGGGTTCAGATACGCAGTATTTT. The entire variable domain, with the rest obtained from reference TRBV7-2 and TRBJ2-3, is as follows: GAGVSQSPSNKVTEKGKDVELRCDPISGHTALYWYRQSLGQGLEFLIYFQGNSAPDKSGLPSDRFSAERTGGSVSTLTIQRTQQEDSAVYLCASSPVSGGGSDTQYFGPGTRLTVL.

The chain uses TRBV6-6 and TRBJ2-4; no reliable D call. Looked up from germline, CDR1 is MNHNY and CDR2 is SVGAGI (reference sequence). CDR3 length equals 17 residues. V was cut by 3 bases and J by 3 bases, with 18 bases left in between. The CDR3 bases are TGTGCCAGCAGTTATCCCCGCCTGAGAGGTGGCAAAAACATTCAGTACTTC. It yields the protein CASSYPRLRGGKNIQYF.

This clonotype has just one count. This chain's CDR3 is CASSHTDGQGYEQYF. Written as DNA, the CDR3 is TGCGCCAGCAGCCACACAGACGGGCAAGGGTACGAGCAGTACTTC. The rearrangement joins TRBV4-3 to TRBJ2-7; the D is unclear. CDR1 LGHNA and CDR2 YSLEER come from the germline V gene. The CDR3 contains 15 residues. Trimming stripped 3 bases from V and 4 bases from J, with 16 bases between.

In nucleotides, the CDR3 is TGTGCCAGTAGTAAAGGGGCCTACGAGCAGTACTTC. Protein sequence: CASSKGAYEQYF. V is TRBV19 and J is TRBJ2-4; possibly TRBD1 for D (5 bases). The DNA end lines up better with TRBJ2-7; the J call may be wrong. CDR1 and CDR2 (germline): LNHDA, SQIVND (reference sequence). The CDR3 spans 12 residues.

At least ten counts were recorded for this clonotype. The gene calls are TRBV6-1 and TRBJ2-5, with D unresolved. CDR1 MNHNS and CDR2 SASEGT come from the germline V gene. Deletions cut 4 bases from V and 5 bases from J, with 11 bases between. This CDR3 spans 13 amino acids. The CDR3 DNA follows: TGTGCCAGCAGTGTACCTGGCAAGGAGACCCAGTACTTC. It yields the protein CASSVPGKETQYF.

This rearrangement joins TRBV24-1 to TRBJ2-5; D is unresolved. V lost 1 base and J 11 bases, leaving 22 bases between the germline ends. Germline CDR1 and CDR2: KGHDR and SFDVKD. CDR3 length: 16 residues. The CDR3 region has the DNA TGTGCCACCAGTGATTTTCCCCTCGGGTCCTACAATGAGCAGTACTTC. Protein sequence: CATSDFPLGSYNEQYF.

The genes are TRBV20-1 and TRBJ2-7; 11 bases map to TRBD1. The CDR3 consists of 15 residues. Looked up from germline, CDR1 is DFQATT and CDR2 is SNEGSKA (reference sequence). The trim removed 6 bases at V and 1 base at J, leaving 8 bases unmatched. The CDR3, as DNA: TGCAGTGCCCTTTGGACAGGGGGCTTATCCTACGAGCAGTACTTC. Translation gives CSALWTGGLSYEQYF.

A word on this clonotype: This sequence may be a read error, since a much larger clone differs from it by one base. V usage is TRBV20-1 and J usage is TRBJ2-1; no clear D. This CDR3 region has 15 residues. The germline gives CDR1 DFQATT, CDR2 SNEGSKA (reference sequence). The V gene lost 1 base and the J gene lost 2 bases, with 12 bases spanning the gap. CDR3 nucleotide sequence: TGCAGTGCTAGAGGCAAACAACAGCCCTACAATGAGCAGTTCTTC. It codes for CSARGKQQPYNEQFF.

On this clonotype: Mismatch with germline at one junction end may stem from a read error. The chain has TRBV20-1 and TRBJ2-4; 9 bases agree with TRBD1. Germline CDR1 DFQATT, CDR2 SNEGSKA (reference sequence). The length of the CDR3 is 17 residues. The CDR3 reads CSARGAGTGLAKNIQYF. Written as DNA, the CDR3 is TGCAGCGCTAGAGGCGCCGGGACAGGGCTAGCCAAAAACATTCAGTACTTC.

In the case of this clonotype: A much more abundant neighbour one base away suggests this may be a read error. For the CDR3, the DNA is TGCAGCGTGATAGGTAGCGGGGGCGCGAGCTCCTACGAGCAGTTCTTC. This translates into CSVIGSGGASSYEQFF. The V and J genes are TRBV29-1 and TRBJ2-1; 9 nucleotides align to TRBD2. V lost 6 bases and J lost 10; bases outside the gene matches: 19. Germline loops: CDR1 SQVTM, CDR2 ANQGSEA. There are 16 residues in the CDR3.

The V call is TRBV6-6, the J call TRBJ2-3; possible D gene TRBD1, 6 bases. Trimming shortened V by 5 bases and J by 0 bases, and 18 bases separated the two germline ends. The V gene's germline CDR1 is MNHNY and CDR2 SVGAGI (reference sequence). CDR3 length: 17 residues. CDR3 DNA: TGTGCCAGCAGTAGGACGACAGGCGGCCCTAGCACAGATACGCAGTATTTT. This gives the protein CASSRTTGGPSTDTQYF.

This clonotype came up a few times. The CDR3 DNA is TGTGCCAGCAGTTTATATGGCAGCAGCACAGATACGCAGTATTTT. Its translation is CASSLYGSSTDTQYF. The gene calls are TRBV27 and TRBJ2-3; D call uncertain. The V end was cut by 1 base, the J end by 0 bases, with 8 bases between. The germline V gene has CDR1 MNHEY and CDR2 SMNVEV (reference sequence). CDR3 length: 15 residues.